What follows is one T cell receptor (beta chain) and its context. This sample was taken from a study of blood T cell repertoires in COVID-19. On the study more broadly: Sites in the United States, Italy and Spain provided acute and convalescent COVID-19 samples. PBMCs, B-cell-depleted T cells, or T cells provided the cDNA or gDNA that made up the material.

CDR1 is ENHRY and CDR2 is SYGVKD in the germline V gene. V was pared by 4 bases and J by 6 bases, with 13 bases of the junction left unmatched. The CDR3 runs to 16 residues. As processed by the authors: For nucleated cells, counts were estimated from reference gene primer amplification. TCRdb's table, derived via immunoSEQ multiplex PCR, lists solely in-frame clones and lacks some. V and J calls and clone size are those listed in that table; D and trimming were worked out from the DNA. The sample includes over 85,000 clones, 70% to 90% of them seen just once. This sequence originates from a man aged 65 to 85 with acute or convalescent COVID-19. Sequencing was done on a sample of peripheral blood. The rearrangement uses TRBV10-3 and TRBJ1-1; 8 nucleotides align to TRBD1. DNA of the CDR3: TGTGCCATCAGTGCCCAAGGACAGGGTTTGGGCGCTGAAGCTTTCTTT. Translated, it gives CAISAQGQGLGAEAFF.